Each of the 30 T cell receptor beta chains below was sequenced from the same sample in a study of CD8+ T cells in alopecia areata. Specified treatment: oral pan-JAK inhibitor, 5-10 mg twice daily. RNA was extracted and reverse transcribed into cDNA as the sequencing template. Profiled with immunoSEQ multiplex PCR; TCRdb holds only in-frame clones, not every one. This sample yields nearly 95,000 clones, of which 60% to 80% are seen a single time; roughly 17% belongs to the top ten. Sequences were derived from CD8+ T cells sorted from blood, sampled around week 44, from a patient treated with tofacitinib. These receptor sequences come from a human donor with alopecia areata.

The gene calls are TRBV29-1 and TRBJ1-2; D might be TRBD1 (6 bases). Between the trimmed V and J ends, which lost 0 bases and 7 bases, there was a span of 12 bases. This CDR3 is 13 amino acids long. Germline V gene data show CDR1 as SQVTM and CDR2 as ANQGSEA. CDR3 residues: CSVEDLGAFGYTF. DNA of the CDR3: TGCAGCGTTGAAGATTTGGGGGCTTTTGGCTACACCTTC.

The gene calls are TRBV7-8 and TRBJ2-5; D may be TRBD1 (6 bases). V gave up 4 bases and J gave up 2 bases, with 11 bases separating them. The germline V gene encodes CDR1 SGHVS and CDR2 FQNEAQ. CDR3 length: 14 residues. Here the CDR3 DNA reads TGTGCCAGCAGCTCCCGGGACATTCAAGAGACCCAGTACTTC. Translating it yields CASSSRDIQETQYF. The full variable domain, completed using reference TRBV7-8 and TRBJ2-5, is GAGVSQSPRYKVAKRGQDVALRCDPISGHVSLFWYQQALGQGPEFLTYFQNEAQLDKSGLPSDRFFAERPEGSVSTLKIQRTQQEDSAVYLCASSSRDIQETQYFGPGTRLLVL.

The rearrangement uses TRBV30 and TRBJ2-3, with 7 bases fitting TRBD1. Germline CDR1 is GTSNPN and CDR2 is SVGIG (reference sequence). This CDR3 comprises 14 residues. V lost 2 bases, J lost 1 base, and 3 bases stayed unmatched. The CDR3 spells CAWSSTGGTDTQYF. CDR3 sequence (DNA): TGTGCCTGGAGTTCAACAGGGGGCACAGATACGCAGTATTTT.

This clone has more than one count but fewer than ten. The rearrangement links TRBV29-1 to TRBJ1-2, with 8 bases matching TRBD1. The CDR3 contains 13 residues. Looked up from germline, CDR1 is SQVTM and CDR2 is ANQGSEA. The ends lost 4 bases at V and 8 bases at J; junction bases unmatched: 9. The CDR3 DNA follows: TGCAGCGTTGGGGACCAGGACAGGGAAGGCTACACCTTC. Translating it yields CSVGDQDREGYTF.

The rearrangement joins TRBV27 to TRBJ1-1; D possibly corresponds to TRBD1 (6 bases). Trimming shortened V by 3 bases and J by 0 bases, and 11 bases separated the two germline ends. This CDR3 spans 15 amino acids. Germline V gives CDR1 MNHEY, CDR2 SMNVEV (reference sequence). The CDR3 DNA sequence: TGTGCCAGCAGTTTCTCACAGGGTTTGAACACTGAAGCTTTCTTT. It encodes CASSFSQGLNTEAFF.

The chain employs TRBV4-3 and TRBJ1-2, with TRBD1 as a possible D gene (6 bases). V dropped 0 bases and J dropped 8 bases, with 25 bases sitting between them. Germline V gene lookup returns CDR1 LGHNA and CDR2 YSLEER. The CDR3 contains 18 residues. This chain's CDR3 is CASSQDTPWTDITMGYTF. The CDR3 DNA sequence: TGCGCCAGCAGCCAAGATACCCCCTGGACAGATATAACTATGGGCTACACCTTC.

The chain is built from TRBV29-1 and TRBJ2-2; no reliable D call. Germline CDR1 is SQVTM and CDR2 is ANQGSEA. The CDR3 runs 14 residues. The V gene lost 1 base and the J gene lost 3 bases, with 9 bases spanning the gap. CDR3 in DNA: TGCAGCGTTGAAGCGGTTGGTCACACCGGGGAGCTGTTTTTT. Protein sequence: CSVEAVGHTGELFF.

J is TRBJ1-4 and V is TRBV5-1; TRBD1 is a possible D gene (6 bases). V was shortened by 5 bases and J by 3 bases, with 11 bases between the two germline ends. The CDR3 is 14 amino acids. Germline V CDR1 and CDR2: SGHRS, YFSETQ. The CDR3 DNA follows: TGCGCCAGCAGTCAGGAGGGGGCTAATGAAAAACTGTTTTTT. Its translation: CASSQEGANEKLFF.

This chain links TRBV4-3 with TRBJ2-1; 7 bases are a match to TRBD1. Looked up from germline, CDR1 is LGHNA and CDR2 is YSLEER. CDR3 length: 15 amino acids. The V gene end was trimmed by 0 bases and the J gene end by 8 bases; junction bases not matched to a gene: 7. The CDR3 nucleotides read TGCGCCAGCAGCCAAGATGGAACAGGGACAGATGAGCAGTTCTTC. It yields the protein CASSQDGTGTDEQFF.

This clone was picked up a small number of times. This rearrangement joins TRBV29-1 to TRBJ1-3; D call uncertain. The CDR3 consists of 14 residues. Germline loops: CDR1 SQVTM, CDR2 ANQGSEA. V was trimmed by 0 bases and J by 3 bases, leaving 9 bases between them. The CDR3 is CSVEDRRDGNTIYF. Written as DNA, the CDR3 is TGCAGCGTTGAAGATCGAAGGGATGGAAACACCATATATTTT.

The count of this clone is one. V usage is TRBV11-2 and J usage is TRBJ2-1, with D unclear. The CDR3 consists of 12 residues. Germline values: CDR1 SGHAT, CDR2 FQNNGV. V was cut by 2 bases and J by 5 bases, with 4 bases left in between. The CDR3 here is CASSLYNNEQFF. CDR3 DNA: TGTGCCAGCAGCTTATACAACAATGAGCAGTTCTTC.

The chain uses TRBV4-3 and TRBJ1-5; tentative D call: TRBD1 (5 bases). The CDR3 covers 18 residues. V was clipped by 0 bases and J by 4 bases, with 19 bases between them. CDR1 is LGHNA, CDR2 YSLEER, per germline. The CDR3: CASSQERQGPTRNQPQHF. The CDR3, as DNA: TGCGCCAGCAGCCAAGAGAGGCAGGGTCCAACACGGAATCAGCCCCAGCATTTT.

The rearrangement links TRBV27 to TRBJ2-7, with 7 bases matching TRBD1. V dropped 9 bases and J dropped 0; count of bases not matched to a gene: 5. This CDR3 spans 13 amino acids. Looked up from germline, CDR1 is MNHEY and CDR2 is SMNVEV (reference sequence). DNA of the CDR3: TGTGCCAGTAAGACAGGGAACTCCTACGAGCAGTACTTC. Its protein is CASKTGNSYEQYF.

This clone occurred a few times. The chain couples TRBV29-1 to TRBJ2-3; D may be TRBD1 or TRBD2 (5 bases each). The V end was cut by 3 bases, the J end by 4 bases, with 11 bases between. CDR3 length: 13 residues. Germline V gene lookup returns CDR1 SQVTM and CDR2 ANQGSEA. CDR3 in DNA: TGCAGCGTTGATATCGGGGACCCAGATACGCAGTATTTT. It encodes CSVDIGDPDTQYF.

The V and J genes are TRBV4-3 and TRBJ2-1; 8 bases match TRBD2. Germline V gene data show CDR1 as LGHNA and CDR2 as YSLEER. The V and J ends lost 1 base and 7 bases, in that order; junction bases with no gene match: 3. The CDR3 length is 14 residues. The CDR3 sequence is CASSQGAGGNEQFF. The CDR3 coding sequence is TGCGCCAGCAGCCAAGGGGCGGGGGGTAATGAGCAGTTCTTC.

This rearrangement joins TRBV25-1 to TRBJ1-2; D possibly corresponds to TRBD1 (6 bases). Germline CDR1 reads MGHDK; CDR2 reads SYGVNS. V was shortened by 9 bases and J by 6 bases, with 20 bases between the two germline ends. The CDR3 has 14 residues. The CDR3: CASSSDRRVDGYTF. The DNA of the CDR3 is TGTGCCAGTAGTAGTGACAGGCGTGTCGATGGCTACACCTTC.

The chain is built from TRBV30 and TRBJ2-3; 9 bases line up with TRBD1. The CDR3 covers 16 residues. Trimming took 1 base from V and 6 from J; bases not matched to a gene: 11. Germline CDR1 is GTSNPN and CDR2 is SVGIG (reference sequence). CDR3 region: CAWSAGQGSSLDTQYF. The CDR3 DNA sequence: TGTGCCTGGAGTGCGGGACAGGGTTCAAGTCTGGATACGCAGTATTTT.

The rearrangement uses TRBV29-1 and TRBJ1-2; the D gene is possibly TRBD1 (5 bases). The CDR3 totals 17 residues. The germline V gene encodes CDR1 SQVTM and CDR2 ANQGSEA. V gave up 0 bases and J gave up 4 bases, with 21 bases separating them. CDR3 DNA sequence: TGCAGCGTTGAAGAATCCGTGGGGGAGAGAGGGGCCTATGGCTACACCTTC. Its translation: CSVEESVGERGAYGYTF. The complete variable domain, with remaining parts taken from reference TRBV29-1 and TRBJ1-2, reads SAVISQKPSRDICQRGTSLTIQCQVDSQVTMMFWYRQQPGQSLTLIATANQGSEATYESGFVIDKFPISRPNLTFSTLTVSNMSPEDSSIYLCSVEESVGERGAYGYTFGSGTRLTVV.

This clone was seen only a few times. The chain combines TRBV13 with TRBJ2-1, with D possibly matching TRBD2 (7 bases). Germline values: CDR1 PRHDT, CDR2 FYEKMQ (reference sequence). Trimming left V 5 bases short and J 9 bases short, with 14 bases between. The CDR3 is 13 residues long. CDR3 in DNA: TGTGCCAGCAGCAAGCCGGGGGGCGCTGAGCAGTTCTTC. It specifies CASSKPGGAEQFF.

The chain recombines TRBV5-1 with TRBJ2-5; D not resolved. Germline assignment: CDR1 SGHRS and CDR2 YFSETQ. CDR3 length equals 13 residues. The ends were cut back, 0 bases at V and 0 bases at J, with 3 bases in the middle. CDR3 loop: CASSLENQETQYF. CDR3 bases: TGCGCCAGCAGCTTGGAAAACCAAGAGACCCAGTACTTC.

The J gene is TRBJ2-2, the V gene TRBV7-2; D uncertain. V lost 3 bases to trimming and J lost 6 bases, with 14 bases between them. The germline gives CDR1 SGHTA, CDR2 FQGNSA. This CDR3 spans 15 amino acids. CDR3 in DNA: TGTGCCAGCAGCTTGCGGCTAGTTTCGGCCGGGGAGCTGTTTTTT. Protein sequence: CASSLRLVSAGELFF.

This clone came up a few times. This rearrangement joins TRBV5-6 to TRBJ1-5; possible D gene TRBD1, 5 bases. The length of the CDR3 is 14 residues. From germline, CDR1 is SGHDT and CDR2 YYEEEE. Trimming removed 5 bases at V and 6 bases at J, with 15 bases between. DNA for the CDR3: TGTGCCAGCAGAACCTGGGGGATTAGTCAGCCCCAGCATTTT. Its protein product is CASRTWGISQPQHF.

The sample holds a few counts of this clone. This rearrangement joins TRBV7-8 to TRBJ2-7, with 8 bases matching TRBD1. The CDR3 contains 15 residues. The trim removed 4 bases at V and 6 bases at J, leaving 11 bases unmatched. Germline CDR1 and CDR2: SGHVS and FQNEAQ. The CDR3 region has the DNA TGTGCCAGCAGCTCTCCCCTCGGACAGGGTCCCGAGCAGTACTTC. This gives the protein CASSSPLGQGPEQYF.

The chain joins TRBV13 to TRBJ2-3; D unclear. V gave up 2 bases and J gave up 0 bases, with 0 bases separating them. Germline CDR1 PRHDT, CDR2 FYEKMQ (reference sequence). CDR3 length equals 12 residues. Here the CDR3 reads CASSLSTDTQYF. The DNA of the CDR3 is TGTGCCAGCAGCTTAAGCACAGATACGCAGTATTTT.

The chain uses TRBV5-1 and TRBJ1-4; 9 nucleotides line up with TRBD1. The CDR3 is 16 amino acids. V dropped 5 bases and J dropped 7; count of bases not matched to a gene: 12. Germline V gene data show CDR1 as SGHRS and CDR2 as YFSETQ. The chain's CDR3 is CASRTDRGRTREKLFF. The CDR3, as DNA: TGCGCCAGCAGGACGGACAGGGGACGTACGCGTGAAAAACTGTTTTTT. The full variable domain, in which reference TRBV5-1 and TRBJ1-4 provide the parts outside the CDR3, is KAGVTQTPRYLIKTRGQQVTLSCSPISGHRSVSWYQQTPGQGLQFLFEYFSETQRNKGNFPGRFSGRQFSNSRSEMNVSTLELGDSALYLCASRTDRGRTREKLFFGSGTQLSVL.

This chain connects TRBV7-9 to TRBJ1-4, with D possibly TRBD1 on 5 matching bases. The CDR3 sequence is 18 residues long. V lost 1 base and J 5 bases, leaving 20 bases between the germline ends. In germline, CDR1 is SEHNR, CDR2 FQNEAQ (reference sequence). CDR3: CASSLEGGSGTINEKLFF. CDR3 DNA: TGTGCCAGCAGCTTAGAAGGAGGGTCCGGGACTATAAATGAAAAACTGTTTTTT. Filled out from reference TRBV7-9 and TRBJ1-4, the complete variable domain reads DTGVSQNPRHKITKRGQNVTFRCDPISEHNRLYWYRQTLGQGPEFLTYFQNEAQLEKSRLLSDRFSAERPKGSFSTLEIQRTEQGDSAMYLCASSLEGGSGTINEKLFFGSGTQLSVL.

The genes are TRBV5-6 and TRBJ2-1, with D maybe TRBD1 (6 bases). The germline V and J ends were trimmed by 5 bases and 8 bases, with 14 bases remaining between them. CDR3 size: 13 residues. Germline values: CDR1 SGHDT, CDR2 YYEEEE. CDR3 nucleotides: TGTGCCAGCAGACCGACAGGTTCGGATGAGCAGTTCTTC. It is translated as CASRPTGSDEQFF.

This chain uses TRBV19 with TRBJ2-6; D could derive from TRBD1 or TRBD2 (6 bases each). CDR1 and CDR2 from the germline V gene are LNHDA and SQIVND (reference sequence). The CDR3 totals 16 residues. V was pared by 10 bases and J by 1 base, with 17 bases between. CDR3 in DNA: TGTGCCACCCTTGACTGGGGGGCATCTGGGGCCAACGTCCTGACTTTC. Its translation is CATLDWGASGANVLTF.

This rearrangement joins TRBV12-5 to TRBJ1-3, with unresolved D. The V end was cut by 6 bases, the J end by 7 bases, with 13 bases between. The CDR3 is 13 residues long. Germline values: CDR1 LGHNT, CDR2 FRNRAP. CDR3 bases: TGTGCTAGTGGCATACCGTACGGTAACACCATATATTTT. It yields the protein CASGIPYGNTIYF.

The J gene is TRBJ2-7, the V gene TRBV7-6; TRBD1 agrees at 9 bases. Losses at the gene ends were 6 bases for V and 3 bases for J; bases not matched to a gene: 12. Germline-derived CDR1 and CDR2 are SGHVS and FNYEAQ. This CDR3 spans 16 amino acids. CDR3 protein: CASSPWGTGSHYEQYF. Written as DNA, the CDR3 is TGTGCCAGCAGTCCTTGGGGGACAGGGTCTCACTACGAGCAGTACTTC. The variable domain in full, completed from reference TRBV7-6 and TRBJ2-7, reads GAGVSQSPRYKVTKRGQDVALRCDPISGHVSLYWYRQALGQGPEFLTYFNYEAQQDKSGLPNDRFSAERPEGSISTLTIQRTEQRDSAMYRCASSPWGTGSHYEQYFGPGTRLTVT.